These 8 T cell receptor beta chains were sequenced from one sample in a study of cytomegalovirus exposure and HLA in healthy donors. PCR used 60 Vbeta primers and 13 Jbeta primers. Here immunoSEQ multiplex PCR was the method, and the copy in TCRdb shows in-frame clones only, minus some. The sample yields hundreds of thousands of clones, 65% to 85% seen once. Input material: PBMCs. The receptors stem from a man aged 30 to 39 in good health and CMV-seronegative.

V gene TRBV28 combines with J gene TRBJ1-6, with D maybe TRBD1 (5 bases). Germline assignment: CDR1 MDHEN and CDR2 SYDVKM. The length of the CDR3 is 14 residues. Trimming removed 11 bases from V and 7 bases from J, with 18 bases in between. CDR3 protein: CAAWARGPNSPLHF. CDR3 DNA: TGTGCCGCCTGGGCTAGGGGCCCAAATTCACCCCTCCACTTT.

Here the CDR3 DNA reads TGTGCCAGCAGCCCCGTGGCGGGGGGATTAAAAGAGACCCAGTACTTC. It codes for CASSPVAGGLKETQYF. The J gene is TRBJ2-5, the V gene TRBV4-2; TRBD2 matches 8 bases. From germline, CDR1 is LGHNA and CDR2 YNFKEQ. The junction had 10 bases not matched to a gene; V was cut back by 4 bases and J by 3 bases. The CDR3 length is 16 residues.

The chain employs TRBV6-6 and TRBJ2-7, with 8 nucleotides matching TRBD1. The CDR3 runs to 15 residues. Trimming removed 2 bases from V and 5 bases from J; junction bases left unmatched: 8. Germline values: CDR1 MNHNY, CDR2 SVGAGI (reference sequence). CDR3 sequence: CASSYGGQASNEQYF. The CDR3 nucleotides read TGTGCCAGCAGTTACGGGGGACAGGCAAGCAACGAGCAGTACTTC.

This clone was picked up a small number of times. The V and J genes are TRBV27 and TRBJ2-2; TRBD1 is a possible D gene (6 bases). Trimming cost V 6 bases and J 8 bases, with 16 bases left between them. CDR3 length: 14 amino acids. Per the germline V gene, CDR1 is MNHEY and CDR2 is SMNVEV (reference sequence). The CDR3 DNA sequence: TGTGCCAGCAGACCGCGACAGGCCTGGGGGGAGCTGTTTTTT. It codes for CASRPRQAWGELFF.

The gene calls are TRBV19 and TRBJ1-6; D is possibly TRBD1 (5 bases). Germline V gives CDR1 LNHDA, CDR2 SQIVND (reference sequence). The V end lost 5 bases, the J end lost 8 bases, and 16 bases lay between the germline ends. This CDR3 is built from 15 residues. CDR3 in amino acids: CASSSNGGRDSPLHF. The CDR3 DNA is TGTGCCAGTAGTTCGAACGGGGGAAGGGATTCACCCCTCCACTTT.

The chain recombines TRBV5-6 with TRBJ1-2; 7 nucleotides match TRBD1. The CDR3 runs 13 residues. The ends lost 0 bases at V and 7 bases at J; junction bases unmatched: 3. Germline CDR1 and CDR2: SGHDT and YYEEEE. The chain's CDR3 is CASSLEGAVGYTF. The CDR3 DNA sequence: TGTGCCAGCAGCTTGGAGGGGGCGGTTGGCTACACCTTC.

The chain uses TRBV27 and TRBJ2-5; D gene uncertain. The CDR3 length is 15 residues. CDR1 MNHEY and CDR2 SMNVEV come from the germline V gene (reference sequence). V was clipped by 0 bases and J by 3 bases, with 11 bases between them. In nucleotides, the CDR3 is TGTGCCAGCAGTTTATCGTCCCTTTACAAAGAGACCCAGTACTTC. The encoded protein is CASSLSSLYKETQYF.

The V call is TRBV19, the J call TRBJ2-7, with TRBD1 identical over 8 bases. The CDR3 consists of 16 residues. Per the germline V gene, CDR1 is LNHDA and CDR2 is SQIVND (reference sequence). Trimming at V came to 3 bases and at J to 2 bases, leaving 9 bases not matched to a gene. The CDR3 is CASSIAAGTGPYEQYF. CDR3 DNA: TGTGCCAGTAGTATCGCCGCCGGGACAGGACCCTACGAGCAGTACTTC.